A selection of T cell receptor beta chains follows, all from one sample in a study of cytomegalovirus exposure and HLA in healthy donors. Sequencing used immunoSEQ multiplex PCR; TCRdb keeps in-frame clones, though not all of them. The table includes roughly 310,000 clones, 70% to 90% detected once. Sequenced: PBMCs. All receptors derive from a man aged 25-45 years in good health and CMV-seronegative. Each CDR3 is given with its conserved first and last residue. The order of the fields is J gene, D gene, clone size, V gene, CDR3 DNA, CDR3 protein. D genes are given only for firm matches. Size tells how often a clone was seen (once, few, many) or the class of an expanded clone, and some rows leave it out.

TRBJ1-1 TRBD1 NA TRBV13 TGTGCCAGCAGCTTATCCCCAGACAGGGGCCCTGAAGCTTTCTTT CASSLSPDRGPEAFF
TRBJ1-6 TRBD1 NA TRBV6-1 TGTGCCAGCACCGTTGGACAGGTTAAGAATTCACCCCTCCACTTT CASTVGQVKNSPLHF
TRBJ1-1 TRBD1 NA TRBV6-5 TGTGCCAGCAGTTACAGACAGGGGGCAAAGAACACTGAAGCTTTCTTT CASSYRQGAKNTEAFF
TRBJ1-2 NA NA TRBV6-5 TGTGCCAGCAGTTACTCGATGGGGGGGCTTAATGGCTACACCTTC CASSYSMGGLNGYTF
TRBJ2-5 TRBD2 NA TRBV5-6 TGTGCCAGCAGCTCTAGCGGGGGCGTAGGGGAGACCCAGTACTTC CASSSSGGVGETQYF
TRBJ1-3 NA NA TRBV11-2 TGTGCCAGCAGCTCCCCCCTAGGACAGTCATTCTCTGGAAACACCATATATTTT CASSSPLGQSFSGNTIYF
TRBJ1-1 TRBD1 NA TRBV18 TGTGCCAGCTCACTTTCGACAGGGACGACTGAAGCTTTCTTT CASSLSTGTTEAFF
TRBJ1-5 NA few TRBV11-2 TGTGCCAGCAGCTTAGGCACAACCGCGCCCCAGCATTTT CASSLGTTAPQHF
TRBJ2-5 TRBD1 NA TRBV7-2 TGTGCCAGCAGCTTTCCCAGGGGGTATGGGGAGACCCAGTACTTC CASSFPRGYGETQYF
TRBJ1-3 NA NA TRBV11-2 TGTGCCAGCAGCTCCCCAAGGGTCCGGACTCCTGGAAACACCATATATTTT CASSSPRVRTPGNTIYF
TRBJ2-7 TRBD2 few TRBV6-5 TGTGCCAGCAGTGCTCCGGGACTAGCGGGGCCCGAGCAGTACTTC CASSAPGLAGPEQYF
TRBJ2-2 NA NA TRBV6-1 TGTGCCAGCAGTGAATGGGGGGCCGGGGAGCTGTTTTTT CASSEWGAGELFF
TRBJ2-1 TRBD1 NA TRBV19 TGTGCCAGTAGAGAAAGGGACAGGGGAAGTGTGGGTGAGCAGTTCTTC CASRERDRGSVGEQFF
TRBJ2-3 TRBD2 NA TRBV9 TGTGCCAGCAGCGCCCGACTAGCGGGGGGGCCTAGAGATACGCAGTATTTT CASSARLAGGPRDTQYF
TRBJ1-2 TRBD1 NA TRBV11-2 TGTGCCAGCAGCTTGGCCGGGACAGGCAACTATGGCTACACCTTC CASSLAGTGNYGYTF
TRBJ1-1 NA NA TRBV18 TGTGCCAGCTCACCAGACAGGGAAGCTTTCTTT CASSPDREAFF
TRBJ2-7 NA NA TRBV4-1 TGCGCCAGCAGCCAAGGTCCAGGGGACGAGCAGTACTTC CASSQGPGDEQYF
TRBJ2-2 TRBD2 NA TRBV30 TGTGCCTGGAGAGTGCGGGGGAGGGTCGGGGAGCTGTTTTTT CAWRVRGRVGELFF
TRBJ2-7 NA few TRBV2 TGTGCCAGCAGCGCCACAGAGAAGTACGAGCAGTACTTC CASSATEKYEQYF
TRBJ2-3 NA NA TRBV7-6 TGTGCCAGCAGCATGAGGACAGACACAGATACGCAGTATTTT CASSMRTDTDTQYF
TRBJ2-2 TRBD2 NA TRBV4-3 TGCGCCAGCAGCCAAGCCAATAGCGGGGGGACCGGGGAGCTGTTTTTT CASSQANSGGTGELFF
TRBJ1-6 NA few TRBV11-2 TGTGCCAGCGGGGAGGTCGGTTCACCCCTCCACTTT CASGEVGSPLHF
TRBJ1-2 NA once TRBV27 TGTGCCAGCAGTTTACAGGGGATTGGCTACACCTTC CASSLQGIGYTF
TRBJ1-1 NA NA TRBV5-6 TGTGCCAGCAGCTTGGTGGCACACGCGAACACTGAAGCTTTCTTT CASSLVAHANTEAFF
TRBJ2-3 TRBD1 NA TRBV7-9 TGTGCCAGCAGCTTACCGGGACAGCATTCGGCGCAGTATTTT CASSLPGQHSAQYF
TRBJ1-2 NA NA TRBV4-3 TGCGCCAGCAGCCAGTCGGGTATAAAAGGGGGAGAAGGGGGATATGGCTACACCTTC CASSQSGIKGGEGGYGYTF
TRBJ2-3 TRBD2 NA TRBV15 TGTGCCACCAGCAGAGATAGCGGGGGGGCAGATACGCAGTATTTT CATSRDSGGADTQYF
TRBJ1-4 TRBD1 once TRBV4-1 TGCGCCAGCAGCCAAAAGGACAGGGAAAATGAAAAACTGTTTTTT CASSQKDRENEKLFF
TRBJ2-5 NA once TRBV20-1 TGCAGTGCGGCAGGGGTGGAGACCCAGTACTTC CSAAGVETQYF
TRBJ2-3 TRBD1 NA TRBV6-5 TGTGCCAGCAGTTTTTCAGGGGGCTGGGGCACAGATACGCAGTATTTT CASSFSGGWGTDTQYF
TRBJ2-7 NA NA TRBV11-2 TGTGCCAGCAGCTTGGCGGGGGCGCGCGAGCAGTACTTC CASSLAGAREQYF
TRBJ1-6 NA NA TRBV25-1 TGTGCCAGCAGTGAAGGTATACGCTTGAACAGGGTAAATTCACCCCTCCACTTT CASSEGIRLNRVNSPLHF
TRBJ2-1 TRBD2 NA TRBV5-1 TGCGCCAGCAGCTTCTCCGTAGCGGGGGGGCCGAATGAGCAGTTCTTC CASSFSVAGGPNEQFF
TRBJ2-2 TRBD2 NA TRBV6-6 TGTGCCAGCAGTTACGCACTAGCGGGGGGCCCCGGGGAGCTGTTTTTT CASSYALAGGPGELFF
TRBJ1-1 NA NA TRBV4-1 TGCGCCAGCAGCCAAGATGGGCCTGAAGCTTTCTTT CASSQDGPEAFF
TRBJ1-5 NA once TRBV2 TGTGCCAGCAGCCTCAACGGGGGTGTGCAGCCCCAGCATTTT CASSLNGGVQPQHF
TRBJ1-3 NA NA TRBV19 TGTGCCAGTAGAAATTTCCAGACGGTGGGAGCTGGAAACACCATATATTTT CASRNFQTVGAGNTIYF